These T cell receptor beta chains were read from a single sample in a study of OX40 agonist ivuxolimab in advanced cancers. Clones were read by immunoSEQ multiplex PCR, and TCRdb kept only the in-frame ones, dropping some. Among over 95,000 clones listed, 70% to 90% were seen once. The specimen comprised CD4+ or CD8+ T cells sorted from blood, sampled in a trial of the OX40 agonist ivuxolimab. These receptor sequences come from an adult with an advanced solid tumor such as melanoma, head and neck, liver or kidney cancer. Each CDR3 is given with its conserved first and last residue. D genes are given only for firm matches. Some rows have no size entry. The others give once, few or many, or a class for an expanded clone.

D gene,J gene,V gene,clone size,CDR3 DNA,CDR3 protein
.,TRBJ1-2,TRBV19,.,TGTGCCAGTAGGGCCTCGAGGGACTATGGCTACACCTTC,CASRASRDYGYTF
.,TRBJ1-2,TRBV27,.,TGTGCCAGCAGTTTATCGAGGTTGGGAGGGGGGAACTATGGCTACACCTTC,CASSLSRLGGGNYGYTF
TRBD1,TRBJ2-3,TRBV10-3,.,TGTGCCATCAGTCGGACAGGGGCCTTCACAGATACGCAGTATTTT,CAISRTGAFTDTQYF
.,TRBJ2-3,TRBV11-2,.,TGTGCCAGCAGCTCGGGGGCAGATACGCAGTATTTT,CASSSGADTQYF
.,TRBJ1-1,TRBV7-9,.,TGTGCCAGCAGCCCCACGGGGAACACTGAAGCTTTCTTT,CASSPTGNTEAFF
TRBD2,TRBJ2-1,TRBV28,.,TGTGCCAGCAGGGTTTCCGGGACTAGCGGGGGGGGCCTCTTC,CASRVSGTSGGGLF
.,TRBJ1-2,TRBV12-5,once,TGTGCTAGTGGTTTGGACGCCGGGAATGGCTACACCTTC,CASGLDAGNGYTF
TRBD1,TRBJ1-2,TRBV27,once,TGTGCCAGCAGTAGTGAGGGGGCTAGAGGCTACACCTTC,CASSSEGARGYTF
.,TRBJ1-4,TRBV30,.,TGTGCCTGGAGTGACGTTGATGAAAAACTGTTTTTT,CAWSDVDEKLFF
TRBD1,TRBJ1-2,TRBV6-6,.,TGTGCCAGCAGTCACGGTCGGACAGGGAACAACTATGGCTACACCTTC,CASSHGRTGNNYGYTF
TRBD2,TRBJ2-1,TRBV5-4,.,TGTGCCAGCAGCTTGAATAGCGGGGGCCTTCCGTTTAATGAGCAGTTCTTC,CASSLNSGGLPFNEQFF
.,TRBJ2-7,TRBV5-1,.,TGCGCCAGCAGCCCCCAGGGCCGCGGCTACGAGCAGTACTTC,CASSPQGRGYEQYF
.,TRBJ2-3,TRBV7-9,.,TGTGCCAGCAGCCCGGGGACTTTCAGCACAGATACGCAGTATTTT,CASSPGTFSTDTQYF
.,TRBJ2-1,TRBV7-9,few,TGTGCCAGCAGCTTTCAGGGCCTAAACAATGAGCAGTTCTTC,CASSFQGLNNEQFF
.,TRBJ1-2,TRBV5-1,.,TGCGCCAGCAGCCCGGGGATCCCTGTTGGCTACACCTTC,CASSPGIPVGYTF
TRBD2,TRBJ2-1,TRBV10-3,.,TGTGCCATCAGGGCCGGGACTAGCGGTTTAAATGAGCAGTTCTTC,CAIRAGTSGLNEQFF
TRBD1,TRBJ2-2,TRBV4-3,.,TGCGCCAGCAGCCAGAACAGGGGGCTGAACACCGGGGAGCTGTTTTTT,CASSQNRGLNTGELFF
.,TRBJ2-3,TRBV21-1,.,TGTGCCAGCAGTAAAACGAGGCTGACAGGGTGCCCTTTTTTT,CASSKTRLTGCPFF
.,TRBJ2-3,TRBV4-1,.,TGCGCCAGCAGCCAAGATCAGGAGGGCTGGCAGTATTTT,CASSQDQEGWQYF
.,TRBJ2-5,TRBV19,.,TGTGCCAGTAGTATAAACAGACAAGAGACCCAGTACTTC,CASSINRQETQYF
.,TRBJ2-5,TRBV4-1,.,TGCGCCAGCAGCCAAGGGTTCGCACCCTTAGCAGAGACCCAGTACTTC,CASSQGFAPLAETQYF
.,TRBJ2-2,TRBV7-9,.,TGTGCCAGCAGCTTGATACAGACGAACACCGGGGAGCTGTTTTTT,CASSLIQTNTGELFF
.,TRBJ2-7,TRBV5-1,.,TGCGCCAGCAAGTTTCCGGGGGCCTACGAGCAGTACTTC,CASKFPGAYEQYF
.,TRBJ1-1,TRBV7-9,.,TGTGCCAGCAGCTTAGATTTCCTGGGAACTGAAGCTTTCTTT,CASSLDFLGTEAFF
TRBD1,TRBJ2-5,TRBV5-8,once,TGTGCCAGCAGACAGTCCGGGACAGCCTTAGAGACCCAGTACTTC,CASRQSGTALETQYF